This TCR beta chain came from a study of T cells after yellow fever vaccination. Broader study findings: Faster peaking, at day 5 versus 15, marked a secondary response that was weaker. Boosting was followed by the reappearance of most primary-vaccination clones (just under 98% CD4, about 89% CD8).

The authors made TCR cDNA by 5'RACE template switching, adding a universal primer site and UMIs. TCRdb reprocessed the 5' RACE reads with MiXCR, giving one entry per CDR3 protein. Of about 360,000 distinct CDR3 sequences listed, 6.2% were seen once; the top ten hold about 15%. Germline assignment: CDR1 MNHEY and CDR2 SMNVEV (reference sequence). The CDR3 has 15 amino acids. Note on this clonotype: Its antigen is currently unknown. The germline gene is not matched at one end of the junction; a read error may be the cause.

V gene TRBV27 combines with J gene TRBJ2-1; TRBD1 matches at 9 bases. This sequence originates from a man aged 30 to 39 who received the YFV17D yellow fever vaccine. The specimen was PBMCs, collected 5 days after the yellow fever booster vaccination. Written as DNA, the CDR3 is TGTGCCTGCAGTTTACCCGGGACAGGGCTAACTGAGCAGTTCTTC. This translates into CACSLPGTGLTEQFF.